This T cell receptor (beta chain) was recovered during a study of technical replicates of blood from a handful of donors. V was pared by 5 bases and J by 5 bases, with 18 bases between. The CDR3 is made up of 15 amino acids. Germline V gives CDR1 SGHVS, CDR2 FQNEAQ. Produced via immunoSEQ multiplex PCR; TCRdb's table is partial and in-frame only. The data show about 59,000 clones, approximately 87% seen once. This clonotype was obtained from a human donor in good health. Some clones in this sample may be carry-over from other donors' samples. The rearrangement joins TRBV7-8 to TRBJ2-5; TRBD2 might be the D (5 bases). The specimen was PBMCs. The CDR3 here is CASSRGPGGGETQYF. The CDR3 DNA reads TGTGCCAGCAGCCGGGGTCCGGGTGGCGGGGAGACCCAGTACTTC. Full variable domain (outside the CDR3, taken from reference TRBV7-8 and TRBJ2-5): GAGVSQSPRYKVAKRGQDVALRCDPISGHVSLFWYQQALGQGPEFLTYFQNEAQLDKSGLPSDRFFAERPEGSVSTLKIQRTQQEDSAVYLCASSRGPGGGETQYFGPGTRLLVL.